A selection of T cell receptor beta chains follows, all from one sample in a study of T cells in Graves' hyperthyroidism and ophthalmopathy. TCRdb called the multiplex PCR reads again in MiXCR, with one record for every CDR3 protein. The sample has approximately 600,000 distinct CDR3 sequences; 15% to 20% are singletons. Material for sequencing was blood. The receptor source for this set is a young woman with Graves' hyperthyroidism. Each CDR3 is given with its conserved first and last residue. Each record gives: D gene, clone size, V gene, J gene, CDR3 DNA, CDR3 protein. A D gene is named only where the DNA matches it firmly. Clone size is not always given. Where it is, it says once, few, many or a class for expanded clones.

TRBD1	-	TRBV25-1	TRBJ2-5	TGTGCCAGCAGTGGGCAGGGGACAGGGTCGGAGACCCAGTACTTC	CASSGQGTGSETQYF
-	many	TRBV30	TRBJ1-5	TGTGCCTGGGGAATCAATCAGCCCCAGCATTTT	CAWGINQPQHF
TRBD1	-	TRBV7-9	TRBJ1-1	TGTGCCAGCAGCTTACGAACTCCGGGACAGGGAGGGGGGAACACTGAAGCTTTCTTT	CASSLRTPGQGGGNTEAFF
TRBD1	-	TRBV20-1	TRBJ2-1	TGCAGTGCTAGAACCCTTTCTTCATTCCGGGACAGGGAATCCTACGAGCAGTTCTTC	CSARTLSSFRDRESYEQFF
TRBD2	many	TRBV12-3/TRBV12-4	TRBJ2-1	TGTGCCAGCAGCCAACTAGCGGGAGGACTCAATGAGCAGTTCTTC	CASSQLAGGLNEQFF
-	-	TRBV5-1	TRBJ2-3	TGCGCCAGCAGCTTGAATTTATACACAGATACGCAGTATTTT	CASSLNLYTDTQYF
-	many	TRBV28	TRBJ2-5	TGTGCCAGCAGGGATCCGGGAAAATTGGCCCAGTACTTC	CASRDPGKLAQYF
-	-	TRBV9	TRBJ1-3	TGTGCCAGCAGCGGTATCCAATCCCGAAACACCATATATTTT	CASSGIQSRNTIYF
TRBD1	many	TRBV9	TRBJ1-5	TGTGCCAGCAGCCAGACAGGGACCAATCAGCCCCAGCATTTT	CASSQTGTNQPQHF
TRBD2	-	TRBV20-1	TRBJ2-7	TGCAGTGCTAGTATCGCTAGCGGCACCTACGAGCAGTACTTC	CSASIASGTYEQYF
TRBD1	many	TRBV28	TRBJ1-6	TGTGCCAGCAGTCTTCGACAGGGTAATTCACCCCTCCACTTT	CASSLRQGNSPLHF
-	-	TRBV7-9	TRBJ2-2	TGTGCCAGCAGCTTTTTTTGGGAGGACACCGGGGAGCTGTTTTTT	CASSFFWEDTGELFF
-	-	TRBV7-3	TRBJ2-3	TGTGCCAGCAGCTTAACGGGGGCATCAGATACGCAGTATTTT	CASSLTGASDTQYF
-	-	TRBV27	TRBJ2-2	TGTGCCAGCAGTTTCCAGCGTCCCGCGGAGCTGTTTTTT	CASSFQRPAELFF
-	many	TRBV28	TRBJ2-3	TGTGCCAGCTATACTTCGGATACGCAGTATTTT	CASYTSDTQYF
TRBD2	-	TRBV5-1	TRBJ2-7	TGCGCCAGCAGCTTGCCGACTAGCGGGTCGACGGGAGCCTACGAGCAGTACTTC	CASSLPTSGSTGAYEQYF
TRBD2	many	TRBV28	TRBJ2-2	TGTGCCAGCAGTTTATGGGGACTAGCGGGAGGGCCGGACGGGGAGCTGTTTTTT	CASSLWGLAGGPDGELFF
-	many	TRBV11-2	TRBJ2-5	TGTGCCAGCAGCCCCGTTAGCGGTCAAGAGACCCAGTACTTC	CASSPVSGQETQYF
-	many	TRBV24-1	TRBJ1-2	TGTGCCACCAGTGATTTAGGACGGGATGGCTACACCTTC	CATSDLGRDGYTF
-	few	TRBV18	TRBJ1-1	TGTGCCAGCTCACCATCCCCAGGTTTTGAAGCTTTCTTT	CASSPSPGFEAFF
-	-	TRBV9	TRBJ2-1	TGTGCCAGCAGCCCGCGTCAGGGGGACTATGAGCAGTTCTTC	CASSPRQGDYEQFF
-	-	TRBV29-1	TRBJ2-1	TGCAGCGCTAAAGGACGGGAGCAGTTCTTC	CSAKGREQFF
-	many	TRBV18	TRBJ1-1	TGTGCCAGCTCACCACCAGGGGAATACAGGGAAGCTTTCTTT	CASSPPGEYREAFF
TRBD1	many	TRBV12-3/TRBV12-4	TRBJ2-7	TGTGCCAGCAGTTTCCTTGACAGGGGCACCGAGCAGTACTTC	CASSFLDRGTEQYF
-	-	TRBV12-3/TRBV12-4	TRBJ1-5	TGTGCCAGCAGCTTGAATGGGCGCCAGCCCCAGCATTTT	CASSLNGRQPQHF